These 28 T cell receptor beta chains originate from one sample sequenced in a study of T cell changes during pregnancy in multiple sclerosis. The protocol was immunoSEQ multiplex PCR, while the TCRdb copy is restricted to in-frame clones and leaves out a portion. The sample lists over 70,000 clones; just under 95% were seen once. The sample in question was peripheral blood, obtained in the first trimester of pregnancy. The receptors originated from a female donor with multiple sclerosis, enrolled in a pregnancy study.

The chain joins TRBV18 to TRBJ1-1; 7 bases align to TRBD1. Germline CDR1 reads KGHSH; CDR2 reads LQKENI. The CDR3 has 15 amino acids. Trimming took 4 bases from V and 1 from J; bases not matched to a gene: 6. The CDR3 DNA is TGTGCCAGCTCACTGGGGGCAGGGGGGAACACTGAAGCTTTCTTT. This sequence encodes CASSLGAGGNTEAFF.

This rearrangement joins TRBV2 to TRBJ2-2; 9 bases agree with TRBD1. Germline CDR1 and CDR2: SNHLY and FYNNEI. Unmatched junction bases numbered 9, after V lost 8 bases and J lost 5 bases. The CDR3 extends over 15 amino acids. The CDR3 protein is CASVWGQGNTGELFF. CDR3 coding DNA: TGTGCCAGCGTTTGGGGACAGGGTAATACCGGGGAGCTGTTTTTT.

This clone appeared a single time. This rearrangement joins TRBV19 to TRBJ1-6, with 7 bases lining up with TRBD1. V lost 3 bases and J lost 7; bases outside the gene matches: 3. Per the germline V gene, CDR1 is LNHDA and CDR2 is SQIVND (reference sequence). The CDR3 contains 14 residues. The CDR3 DNA sequence: TGTGCCAGTAGTATGGCACAGGGGAATTCACCCCTCCACTTT. Its translation: CASSMAQGNSPLHF.

The rearrangement links TRBV30 to TRBJ1-6, with a weak D call TRBD1 (6 bases). Germline-derived CDR1 and CDR2 are GTSNPN and SVGIG (reference sequence). Trimming shortened V by 1 base and J by 0 bases, and 22 bases separated the two germline ends. The CDR3 consists of 20 residues. The CDR3 DNA sequence: TGTGCCTGGAGTGAGACGTCATCGACACAGGGCCGCTCCTATAATTCACCCCTCCACTTT. As protein: CAWSETSSTQGRSYNSPLHF. Filled out from reference TRBV30 and TRBJ1-6, the complete variable domain reads SQTIHQWPATLVQPVGSPLSLECTVEGTSNPNLYWYRQAAGRGLQLLFYSVGIGQISSEVPQNLSASRPQDRQFILSSKKLLLSDSGFYLCAWSETSSTQGRSYNSPLHFGNGTRLTVT.

This chain joins TRBV7-9 and TRBJ2-7; 9 bases align to TRBD1. Germline lookup yields CDR1 SEHNR and CDR2 FQNEAQ (reference sequence). Losses at the gene ends were 5 bases for V and 0 bases for J; bases not matched to a gene: 11. The CDR3 runs 17 residues. The CDR3 protein is CASSGREGTGLSYEQYF. Here the CDR3 DNA reads TGTGCCAGCAGCGGTAGAGAGGGGACAGGGCTCTCCTACGAGCAGTACTTC.

This chain links TRBV7-9 with TRBJ2-1, with 10 bases aligning to TRBD2. The length of the CDR3 is 15 residues. The J segment lost 8 bases and the V segment lost 2 bases, leaving 6 bases of the junction unmatched. CDR1 is SEHNR and CDR2 is FQNEAQ in the germline V gene (reference sequence). The CDR3 nucleotides are TGTGCCAGCAGCTTAACGGGACTAGCGTTCCATGAGCAGTTCTTC. Its translation is CASSLTGLAFHEQFF.

J is TRBJ2-1 and V is TRBV9; 13 bases map to TRBD2. V lost 4 bases to trimming and J lost 5 bases; unmatched junction nucleotides: 6. The germline V gene encodes CDR1 SGDLS and CDR2 YYNGEE. The CDR3 has 16 amino acids. The CDR3 loop reads CASSLRGLAGNNEQFF. CDR3 nucleotides: TGTGCCAGCAGCTTGAGGGGACTAGCGGGGAACAATGAGCAGTTCTTC.

This clone was observed once. The genes are TRBV5-1 and TRBJ2-7; 11 bases are a match to TRBD1. The CDR3 totals 17 residues. CDR1 is SGHRS and CDR2 is YFSETQ in the germline V gene. The J segment lost 4 bases and the V segment lost 4 bases, leaving 13 bases of the junction unmatched. The CDR3 bases are TGCGCCAGCAGCAGAATCCACCGGGACAGGGGGTTTTACGAGCAGTACTTC. The encoded protein is CASSRIHRDRGFYEQYF.

The chain couples TRBV7-9 to TRBJ1-2; the match to TRBD1 covers 7 bases. V shed 4 bases, J shed 0 bases, and the junction held 5 bases outside the gene matches. CDR1 and CDR2 from the germline V gene are SEHNR and FQNEAQ (reference sequence). The CDR3 covers 15 residues. This CDR3 is CASSSDRAANYGYTF. The CDR3 DNA sequence: TGTGCCAGCAGCTCCGACAGGGCAGCTAACTATGGCTACACCTTC.

The chain employs TRBV6-1 and TRBJ2-1, with D perhaps matching TRBD1 (6 bases). The germline V gene encodes CDR1 MNHNS and CDR2 SASEGT. The CDR3 has 14 amino acids. Trimming pared 4 bases from V and 6 bases from J, leaving 13 bases between. The CDR3 region is CASSVQGNRNEQFF. The CDR3 bases are TGTGCCAGCAGTGTACAGGGTAATCGCAATGAGCAGTTCTTC.

This rearrangement joins TRBV19 to TRBJ2-3; TRBD2 aligns across 11 bases. This CDR3 has 14 amino acids. The J segment lost 6 bases and the V segment lost 9 bases, leaving 8 bases of the junction unmatched. CDR1 LNHDA and CDR2 SQIVND come from the germline V gene (reference sequence). CDR3 bases: TGTGCCAGCTCCGGGACTAGCGGTCCTGATACGCAGTATTTT. It translates to CASSGTSGPDTQYF. Combining the CDR3 with reference TRBV19 and TRBJ2-3 gives the whole variable domain DGGITQSPKYLFRKEGQNVTLSCEQNLNHDAMYWYRQDPGQGLRLIYYSQIVNDFQKGDIAEGYSVSREKKESFPLTVTSAQKNPTAFYLCASSGTSGPDTQYFGPGTRLTVL.

This chain uses TRBV15 with TRBJ2-1; 13 bases match TRBD2. This CDR3 region has 16 residues. CDR1 LNHNV and CDR2 YYDKDF come from the germline V gene (reference sequence). With 2 bases clipped from V and 5 bases from J, the junction kept 3 bases outside the gene matches. The CDR3, as DNA: TGTGCCACCAGCAGACGACTAGCGGGGGGCGACAATGAGCAGTTCTTC. It translates to CATSRRLAGGDNEQFF.

The chain is built from TRBV19 and TRBJ1-5, with D tentatively TRBD1 (5 bases). Germline CDR1 reads LNHDA; CDR2 reads SQIVND (reference sequence). The germline V and J ends were trimmed by 5 bases and 5 bases, with 10 bases remaining between them. The CDR3 is 13 amino acids. CDR3 sequence reads: CASSLGGDQPQHF. The CDR3 region has the DNA TGTGCCAGTAGTCTTGGAGGGGATCAGCCCCAGCATTTT.

The chain is built from TRBV7-8 and TRBJ1-6, with a tentative D call TRBD1 (6 bases). Trimming took 6 bases from V and 0 from J, leaving 15 bases between them. The germline gives CDR1 SGHVS, CDR2 FQNEAQ. CDR3 length: 17 residues. The CDR3 sequence: CASRNPGEGSYNSPLHF. The CDR3 DNA is TGTGCCAGCAGAAACCCAGGGGAGGGCTCCTATAATTCACCCCTCCACTTT.

The chain has TRBV19 and TRBJ1-1; 10 positions agree with TRBD1. V was pared by 7 bases and J by 5 bases, with 13 bases of the junction left unmatched. The germline gives CDR1 LNHDA, CDR2 SQIVND (reference sequence). The CDR3 extends over 16 amino acids. CDR3 protein: CASIPGTGAFWTEAFF. The CDR3 coding sequence is TGTGCCAGTATCCCCGGGACAGGGGCATTCTGGACTGAAGCTTTCTTT. The full variable domain, rest sourced from reference TRBV19 and TRBJ1-1, is DGGITQSPKYLFRKEGQNVTLSCEQNLNHDAMYWYRQDPGQGLRLIYYSQIVNDFQKGDIAEGYSVSREKKESFPLTVTSAQKNPTAFYLCASIPGTGAFWTEAFFGQGTRLTVV.

This chain links TRBV4-1 with TRBJ1-5; possibly TRBD1 for D (5 bases). In germline, CDR1 is MGHRA, CDR2 YSYEKL. The CDR3 is 16 residues long. V lost 2 bases, J lost 1 base, and 12 bases lay in between. CDR3 nucleotide sequence: TGCGCCAGCAGCCAAAGAGCGGGGGACAGCAATCAGCCCCAGCATTTT. This encodes CASSQRAGDSNQPQHF.

The sample holds many counts of this clone. The V gene is TRBV6-4, the J gene TRBJ1-2, with D unresolved. Germline CDR1 is MRHNA and CDR2 is SNTAGT. Trimming pared 2 bases from V and 4 bases from J, leaving 17 bases between. The CDR3 totals 16 residues. CDR3 amino acids: CASSDTPQAPIYGYTF. CDR3 in DNA: TGTGCCAGCAGTGACACCCCTCAAGCCCCGATCTATGGCTACACCTTC.

This chain joins TRBV5-1 and TRBJ2-5, with D possibly matching TRBD1 (5 bases). The germline V gene has CDR1 SGHRS and CDR2 YFSETQ. The CDR3 has 16 amino acids. The V gene lost 1 base and the J gene lost 1 base, with 14 bases spanning the gap. CDR3 DNA: TGCGCCAGCAGCTTGCAGTCCAGACAGCCCCAAGAGACCCAGTACTTC. This sequence encodes CASSLQSRQPQETQYF.

The chain employs TRBV9 and TRBJ1-2, with D perhaps matching TRBD1 (5 bases). Germline assignment: CDR1 SGDLS and CDR2 YYNGEE. The CDR3 is 16 residues long. The V and J ends lost 2 bases and 4 bases respectively, with 18 bases between them. The CDR3 reads CASSVGPTGGVYGYTF. CDR3 nucleotide sequence: TGTGCCAGCAGCGTTGGCCCGACGGGGGGGGTCTATGGCTACACCTTC.

V and J are TRBV5-4 and TRBJ2-7, with D hard to call. V was shortened by 0 bases and J by 0 bases, with 10 bases between the two germline ends. CDR3 length: 15 residues. CDR1 is SGHNT and CDR2 is YYREEE in the germline V gene (reference sequence). The DNA for the CDR3 is TGTGCCAGCAGCTTGGGCGGCCAATTCTCCTACGAGCAGTACTTC. This gives the protein CASSLGGQFSYEQYF. Complete variable domain (other parts from reference TRBV5-4 and TRBJ2-7): ETGVTQSPTHLIKTRGQQVTLRCSSQSGHNTVSWYQQALGQGPQFIFQYYREEENGRGNFPPRFSGLQFPNYSSELNVNALELDDSALYLCASSLGGQFSYEQYFGPGTRLTVT.

Details on this clone: The sample contains more than one DNA sequence encoding this CDR3. V and J are TRBV6-4 and TRBJ2-3; 10 bases fit TRBD2. The V segment lost 0 bases and the J segment 4 bases; nucleotides outside the gene matches: 1. From germline, CDR1 is MRHNA and CDR2 SNTAGT. This CDR3 contains 15 residues. This chain's CDR3 is CASSDSSGGADTQYF. For the CDR3, the DNA is TGTGCCAGCAGTGACTCAAGCGGGGGGGCAGATACGCAGTATTTT.

The chain uses TRBV6-4 and TRBJ2-7, with D tentatively TRBD2 (5 bases). V gave up 2 bases and J gave up 7 bases, with 9 bases separating them. Germline loops: CDR1 MRHNA, CDR2 SNTAGT. The CDR3 loop spans 12 amino acids. As DNA, the CDR3 is TGTGCCAGCAGTGACCACAGAGGGGAGCAGTACTTC. Its protein product is CASSDHRGEQYF.

The chain uses TRBV5-6 and TRBJ2-1; D might be TRBD2 (6 bases). The CDR3 is made up of 17 amino acids. Germline V gives CDR1 SGHDT, CDR2 YYEEEE. Trimming stripped 6 bases from V and 6 bases from J, with 25 bases between. CDR3 coding DNA: TGTGCCAGCACCCTCATCACGGGACTCAGGGCGGGCAATGAGCAGTTCTTC. Protein product: CASTLITGLRAGNEQFF.

The chain joins TRBV5-1 to TRBJ2-5, with 9 bases lining up with TRBD2. The V gene end was trimmed by 2 bases and the J gene end by 5 bases; junction bases not matched to a gene: 16. CDR3 length: 18 residues. Looked up from germline, CDR1 is SGHRS and CDR2 is YFSETQ. DNA of the CDR3: TGCGCCAGCAGCTTTGGGCGGGGGGGCCTTGAGTTATACGAGACCCAGTACTTC. It specifies CASSFGRGGLELYETQYF. Drawing the rest from reference TRBV5-1 and TRBJ2-5, the complete variable domain is KAGVTQTPRYLIKTRGQQVTLSCSPISGHRSVSWYQQTPGQGLQFLFEYFSETQRNKGNFPGRFSGRQFSNSRSEMNVSTLELGDSALYLCASSFGRGGLELYETQYFGPGTRLLVL.

The J gene is TRBJ1-2, the V gene TRBV5-6; TRBD1 agrees at 10 bases. V lost 0 bases, J lost 2 bases, and 4 bases stayed unmatched. The CDR3 runs 16 residues. CDR1 SGHDT and CDR2 YYEEEE come from the germline V gene. CDR3 in amino acids: CASSLVGTGVNYGYTF. Written as DNA, the CDR3 is TGTGCCAGCAGCTTGGTAGGGACAGGGGTCAACTATGGCTACACCTTC.

The chain uses TRBV5-1 and TRBJ2-5; D is unclear. CDR3 length: 14 residues. Trimming shortened V by 1 base and J by 5 bases, and 12 bases separated the two germline ends. Germline V gene sequence: CDR1 SGHRS, CDR2 YFSETQ. In nucleotides, the CDR3 is TGCGCCAGCAGCTTGTCAAGCGCGCAGGAGACCCAGTACTTC. This gives the protein CASSLSSAQETQYF.

The CDR3 here is CASSIVVGTGKVEAFF. CDR3 nucleotides: TGTGCCAGTAGTATAGTAGTTGGGACAGGGAAGGTTGAAGCTTTCTTT. The chain uses TRBV19 and TRBJ1-1; 9 bases are a match to TRBD1. This CDR3 is 16 amino acids long. Germline assignment: CDR1 LNHDA and CDR2 SQIVND (reference sequence). V lost 1 base, J lost 7 bases, and 10 bases stayed unmatched.

The chain uses TRBV2 and TRBJ2-3, with TRBD2 identical over 13 bases. V lost 2 bases and J lost 0; bases outside the gene matches: 8. This CDR3 region has 19 residues. The V gene's germline CDR1 is SNHLY and CDR2 FYNNEI. CDR3 sequence: CASSEYKGLAGFSTDTQYF. The CDR3 bases are TGTGCCAGCAGTGAATATAAGGGACTAGCGGGGTTTAGCACAGATACGCAGTATTTT.